This TCR beta chain was recovered during a study of T cell repertoires in cytomegalovirus infection. About the research overall: It was recently identified HLA-C-restricted and well-studied HLA-B-restricted CMV epitopes that the study used. Signatures in public TCR beta sequences pointed to both CMV infection and matching HLA type.

TCRdb reprocessed the reads with MiXCR, giving one entry per CDR3 protein. The sample shows around 89,000 distinct CDR3 sequences, about 29% of them seen only once. The table lists this clonotype with a few counts. Its specificity is not known. Study-wide results and caveats: The study found HLA-C-restricted CMV-specific TCR beta clonotypes dominating the ex vivo response. Carriers of CMV and the relevant HLA type were discriminated by public TCR beta frequency.

After removal of 6 bases from V and 2 bases from J, the junction contained 8 bases not matched to a gene. There are 15 residues in the CDR3. CDR1 is SNHLY and CDR2 is FYNNEI in the germline V gene. The TCR comes from a human donor in good health (CMV status not recorded). Some clones in this sample may be carry-over from other donors' samples. V usage is TRBV2 and J usage is TRBJ2-5; TRBD2 matches 8 bases. The sequences come from CD8+ T cells from cultured PBMCs, collected from culture after CMV antigen stimulation. This CDR3 is CASSPLLADQETQYF. In DNA form, the CDR3 reads TGTGCCAGCAGCCCCCTACTAGCGGATCAAGAGACCCAGTACTTC. Drawing the rest from reference TRBV2 and TRBJ2-5, the complete variable domain is EPEVTQTPSHQVTQMGQEVILRCVPISNHLYFYWYRQILGQKVEFLVSFYNNEISEKSEIFDDQFSVERPDGSNFTLKIRSTKLEDSAMYFCASSPLLADQETQYFGPGTRLLVL.